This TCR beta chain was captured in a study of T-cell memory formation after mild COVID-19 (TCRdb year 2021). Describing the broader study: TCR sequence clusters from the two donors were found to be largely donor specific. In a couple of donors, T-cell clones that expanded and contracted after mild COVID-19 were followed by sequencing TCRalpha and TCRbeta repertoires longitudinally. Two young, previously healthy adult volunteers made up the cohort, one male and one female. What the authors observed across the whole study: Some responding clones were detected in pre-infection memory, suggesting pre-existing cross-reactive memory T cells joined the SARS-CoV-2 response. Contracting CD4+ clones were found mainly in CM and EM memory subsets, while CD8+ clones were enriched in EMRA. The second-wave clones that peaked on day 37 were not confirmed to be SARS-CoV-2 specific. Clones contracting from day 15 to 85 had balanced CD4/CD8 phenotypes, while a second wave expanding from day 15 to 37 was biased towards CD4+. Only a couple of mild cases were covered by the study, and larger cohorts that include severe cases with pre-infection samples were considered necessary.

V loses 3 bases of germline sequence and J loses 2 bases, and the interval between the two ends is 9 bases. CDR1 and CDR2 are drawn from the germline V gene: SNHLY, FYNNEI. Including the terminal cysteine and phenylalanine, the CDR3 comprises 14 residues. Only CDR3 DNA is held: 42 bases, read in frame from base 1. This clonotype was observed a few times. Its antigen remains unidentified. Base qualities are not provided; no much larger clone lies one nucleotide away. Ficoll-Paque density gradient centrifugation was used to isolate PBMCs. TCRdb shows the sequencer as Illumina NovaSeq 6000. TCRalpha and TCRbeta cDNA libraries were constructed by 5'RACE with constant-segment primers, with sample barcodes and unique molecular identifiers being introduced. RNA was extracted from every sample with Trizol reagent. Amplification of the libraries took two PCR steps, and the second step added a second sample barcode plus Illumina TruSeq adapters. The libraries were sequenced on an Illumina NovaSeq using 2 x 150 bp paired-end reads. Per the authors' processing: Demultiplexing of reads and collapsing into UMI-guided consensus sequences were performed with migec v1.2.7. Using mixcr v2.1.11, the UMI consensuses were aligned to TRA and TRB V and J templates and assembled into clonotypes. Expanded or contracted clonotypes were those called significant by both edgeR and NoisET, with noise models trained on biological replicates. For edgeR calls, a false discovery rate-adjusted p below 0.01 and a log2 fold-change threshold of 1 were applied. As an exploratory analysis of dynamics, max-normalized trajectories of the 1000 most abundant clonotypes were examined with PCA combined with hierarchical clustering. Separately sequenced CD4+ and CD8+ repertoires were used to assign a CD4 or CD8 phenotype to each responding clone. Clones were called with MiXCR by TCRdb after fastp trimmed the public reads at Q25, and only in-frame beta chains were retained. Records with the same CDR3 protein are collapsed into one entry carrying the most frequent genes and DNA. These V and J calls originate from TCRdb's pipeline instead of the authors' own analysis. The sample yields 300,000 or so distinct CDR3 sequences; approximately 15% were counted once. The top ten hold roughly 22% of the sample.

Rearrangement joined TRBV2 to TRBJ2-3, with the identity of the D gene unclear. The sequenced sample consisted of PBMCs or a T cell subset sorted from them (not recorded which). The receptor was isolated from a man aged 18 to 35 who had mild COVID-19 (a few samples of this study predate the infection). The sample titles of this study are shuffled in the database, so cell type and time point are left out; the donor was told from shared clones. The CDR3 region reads CASSDGRSTDTQYF. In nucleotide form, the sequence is TGTGCCAGCAGTGATGGCCGCTCCACAGATACGCAGTATTTT.